A selection of T cell receptor beta chains follows, all from one sample in a study of spatial heterogeneity in lung cancer. TCRdb re-called the 5' RACE reads with MiXCR, one entry per CDR3 protein. This table holds around 95,000 distinct CDR3 sequences, 3.5% to 5% found once. Sequences were derived from lung tumor tissue, sampled at surgery. The receptors stem from a male donor with early-stage non-small cell lung cancer. CDR3s include the opening cysteine and the closing phenylalanine or tryptophan. The order of the fields is CDR3 protein, CDR3 DNA, clone size, J gene, D gene, V gene. A D gene is named only where the DNA matches it firmly. Rows may omit the clone size; those that give it use once, few, many or a size class.

CDR3aa: CASSPPQGMVEKLFF; CDR3nt: TGTGCCAGCAGTCCCCCACAGGGGATGGTTGAAAAACTGTTTTTT; abundance: many; j_gene: TRBJ1-4; d_gene: TRBD1; v_gene: TRBV28
CDR3aa: CASSSTGGNEQFF; CDR3nt: TGCGCCAGCAGCTCGACAGGGGGTAATGAGCAGTTCTTC; abundance: many; j_gene: TRBJ2-1; d_gene: TRBD1; v_gene: TRBV5-1
CDR3aa: CASSQDHIGDYEQYF; CDR3nt: TGCGCCAGCAGCCAAGATCACATCGGGGACTACGAGCAGTACTTC; abundance: many; j_gene: TRBJ2-7; d_gene: -; v_gene: TRBV4-1
CDR3aa: CASSSQGVDEQFF; CDR3nt: TGCGCCAGCAGCTCTCAGGGCGTCGATGAGCAGTTCTTC; abundance: -; j_gene: TRBJ2-1; d_gene: -; v_gene: TRBV5-1
CDR3aa: CAIRRQGDQETQYF; CDR3nt: TGTGCCATCAGGCGCCAGGGGGACCAAGAGACCCAGTACTTC; abundance: many; j_gene: TRBJ2-5; d_gene: TRBD1; v_gene: TRBV10-3
CDR3aa: CASSKAFGQGDNGANVLTF; CDR3nt: TGTGCCAGCAGCAAAGCATTCGGACAGGGGGATAACGGGGCCAACGTCCTGACTTTC; abundance: -; j_gene: TRBJ2-6; d_gene: -; v_gene: TRBV21-1
CDR3aa: CASSYQLNYEQYF; CDR3nt: TGTGCCAGCAGTTACCAGCTAAACTACGAGCAGTACTTC; abundance: few; j_gene: TRBJ2-7; d_gene: -; v_gene: TRBV27
CDR3aa: CASSYSSEGDSPLHF; CDR3nt: TGTGCCAGCAGTTACTCGTCCGAGGGCGATTCACCACTCCACTTT; abundance: -; j_gene: TRBJ1-6; d_gene: -; v_gene: TRBV6-6
CDR3aa: CASGDRDGDGYTF; CDR3nt: TGCGCCAGCGGGGACAGGGATGGCGATGGCTACACCTTC; abundance: few; j_gene: TRBJ1-2; d_gene: TRBD1; v_gene: TRBV5-1
CDR3aa: CASSQFNGEQFF; CDR3nt: TGTGCCAGCAGCCAATTCAACGGAGAGCAGTTCTTC; abundance: many; j_gene: TRBJ2-1; d_gene: -; v_gene: TRBV14
CDR3aa: CASSLGTNYEQYF; CDR3nt: TGTGCCAGCAGCTTAGGAACCAACTACGAGCAGTACTTC; abundance: few; j_gene: TRBJ2-7; d_gene: -; v_gene: TRBV7-9
CDR3aa: CASGEVADQPQHF; CDR3nt: TGTGCCAGCGGTGAAGTAGCAGATCAGCCCCAGCATTTT; abundance: many; j_gene: TRBJ1-5; d_gene: -; v_gene: TRBV18
CDR3aa: CASSAGINLNTDTQYF; CDR3nt: TGTGCCAGCAGTGCCGGCATCAACTTGAACACAGATACGCAGTATTTT; abundance: many; j_gene: TRBJ2-3; d_gene: -; v_gene: TRBV2
CDR3aa: CASSLGTQNTEAFF; CDR3nt: TGTGCCAGCAGCTTAGGCACACAGAACACTGAAGCTTTCTTT; abundance: many; j_gene: TRBJ1-1; d_gene: -; v_gene: TRBV13
CDR3aa: CASSPRAWSSYEQYF; CDR3nt: TGTGCCAGCAGCCCGAGAGCGTGGAGCTCCTACGAGCAGTACTTC; abundance: -; j_gene: TRBJ2-7; d_gene: -; v_gene: TRBV14
CDR3aa: CASSQGTAGYEQYF; CDR3nt: TGCGCCAGCAGCCAAGGGACAGCCGGATACGAGCAGTACTTC; abundance: -; j_gene: TRBJ2-7; d_gene: -; v_gene: TRBV4-1
CDR3aa: CASSEWGRPDEQFF; CDR3nt: TGTGCCAGCAGTGAATGGGGGAGGCCGGATGAGCAGTTCTTC; abundance: many; j_gene: TRBJ2-1; d_gene: -; v_gene: TRBV2
CDR3aa: CASGEIRSASTDTQYF; CDR3nt: TGCGCCAGCGGAGAAATACGGTCCGCTAGCACAGATACGCAGTATTTT; abundance: many; j_gene: TRBJ2-3; d_gene: -; v_gene: TRBV5-1
CDR3aa: CASSQAISGRGGVRF; CDR3nt: TGTGCCAGCAGCCAAGCGATTAGCGGGAGAGGTGGGGTACGCTTC; abundance: many; j_gene: TRBJ2-1; d_gene: TRBD2; v_gene: TRBV4-2
CDR3aa: CASNGDRAGDTQYF; CDR3nt: TGTGCCAGCAATGGGGACAGGGCGGGAGATACGCAGTATTTT; abundance: -; j_gene: TRBJ2-3; d_gene: TRBD1; v_gene: TRBV27
CDR3aa: CASLHRGDSGNSPLHF; CDR3nt: TGTGCCAGCCTCCATAGGGGGGACAGTGGGAATTCACCCCTCCACTTT; abundance: many; j_gene: TRBJ1-6; d_gene: TRBD1; v_gene: TRBV6-6
CDR3aa: CASSGDRGRYSPLHF; CDR3nt: TGTGCCAGCAGCGGGGACAGGGGACGATATTCACCCCTCCACTTT; abundance: many; j_gene: TRBJ1-6; d_gene: TRBD1; v_gene: TRBV9
CDR3aa: CASSLQGDTEAFF; CDR3nt: TGTGCCAGCAGTCTACAGGGTGACACTGAAGCTTTCTTT; abundance: many; j_gene: TRBJ1-1; d_gene: -; v_gene: TRBV27
CDR3aa: CASSEEAGGYRTQYF; CDR3nt: TGTGCCAGCAGTGAAGAGGCGGGAGGGTACCGTACGCAGTATTTT; abundance: many; j_gene: TRBJ2-3; d_gene: TRBD2; v_gene: TRBV2
CDR3aa: CSAVDRGTGELFF; CDR3nt: TGCAGTGCGGTGGACAGGGGCACCGGGGAGCTGTTTTTT; abundance: many; j_gene: TRBJ2-2; d_gene: TRBD1; v_gene: TRBV20-1
CDR3aa: CASSLFWLPGQHYNEQFF; CDR3nt: TGTGCCAGCAGCTTATTCTGGTTACCGGGACAGCACTACAATGAGCAGTTCTTC; abundance: many; j_gene: TRBJ2-1; d_gene: TRBD1; v_gene: TRBV7-8
CDR3aa: CASSSRGLLAKNIQYF; CDR3nt: TGTGCCAGCAGTTCCCGAGGATTACTAGCCAAAAACATTCAGTACTTC; abundance: few; j_gene: TRBJ2-4; d_gene: -; v_gene: TRBV28
CDR3aa: CASSKGVAATQYF; CDR3nt: TGTGCCAGCAGTAAGGGAGTGGCGGCTACGCAGTATTTT; abundance: -; j_gene: TRBJ2-3; d_gene: -; v_gene: TRBV2
CDR3aa: CASSSSSGVSTDTQYF; CDR3nt: TGTGCCAGCAGTTCGTCTAGCGGGGTTAGCACAGATACGCAGTATTTT; abundance: many; j_gene: TRBJ2-3; d_gene: TRBD2; v_gene: TRBV27
CDR3aa: CSVRLRLGDTEAFF; CDR3nt: TGCAGCGTCCGGCTCAGACTAGGAGACACTGAAGCTTTCTTT; abundance: many; j_gene: TRBJ1-1; d_gene: -; v_gene: TRBV29-1
CDR3aa: CASSEAGGLQDSEQFF; CDR3nt: TGTGCCAGCAGTGAAGCGGGGGGACTCCAAGATAGTGAGCAGTTCTTC; abundance: -; j_gene: TRBJ2-1; d_gene: -; v_gene: TRBV6-1
CDR3aa: CASSLDTSGKNIQYF; CDR3nt: TGCGCCAGCAGCTTGGATACTAGCGGCAAAAACATTCAGTACTTC; abundance: few; j_gene: TRBJ2-4; d_gene: TRBD2; v_gene: TRBV5-1
CDR3aa: CSAITGERNTEAFF; CDR3nt: TGCAGTGCTATAACGGGAGAGAGGAACACTGAAGCTTTCTTT; abundance: -; j_gene: TRBJ1-1; d_gene: -; v_gene: TRBV20-1
CDR3aa: CASSQAPRTGVRYEQYF; CDR3nt: TGCGCCAGCAGCCAAGCCCCTCGGACAGGGGTTCGCTACGAGCAGTACTTC; abundance: few; j_gene: TRBJ2-7; d_gene: TRBD1; v_gene: TRBV4-1
CDR3aa: CASSLVVRQETQYF; CDR3nt: TGCGCCAGCAGCTTGGTTGTTCGACAAGAGACCCAGTACTTC; abundance: -; j_gene: TRBJ2-5; d_gene: -; v_gene: TRBV5-1
CDR3aa: CASSFWGEQFF; CDR3nt: TGTGCCAGCAGTTTTTGGGGTGAGCAGTTCTTC; abundance: many; j_gene: TRBJ2-1; d_gene: -; v_gene: TRBV6-6
CDR3aa: CASSFGFTEQYF; CDR3nt: TGCGCCAGCAGCTTTGGCTTCACTGAGCAGTACTTC; abundance: -; j_gene: TRBJ2-7; d_gene: -; v_gene: TRBV5-1
CDR3aa: CASSDLDRSNEQFF; CDR3nt: TGTGCCAGCAGTGATCTGGACAGGTCGAATGAGCAGTTCTTC; abundance: many; j_gene: TRBJ2-1; d_gene: TRBD1; v_gene: TRBV25-1
CDR3aa: CASSLATPPREQYF; CDR3nt: TGCGCCAGCAGCTTGGCTACTCCGCCTAGGGAGCAGTACTTC; abundance: many; j_gene: TRBJ2-7; d_gene: -; v_gene: TRBV5-1
CDR3aa: CASRSSITDTQYF; CDR3nt: TGTGCCAGCAGATCTAGCATAACAGATACGCAGTATTTT; abundance: many; j_gene: TRBJ2-3; d_gene: -; v_gene: TRBV2
CDR3aa: CASSTGLGNEQYF; CDR3nt: TGTGCCAGCAGCACGGGACTAGGAAACGAGCAGTACTTC; abundance: many; j_gene: TRBJ2-7; d_gene: TRBD2; v_gene: TRBV5-6
CDR3aa: CASNAPPPGLAAETQYF; CDR3nt: TGTGCCAGCAACGCACCCCCCCCGGGACTAGCGGCGGAGACCCAGTACTTC; abundance: -; j_gene: TRBJ2-5; d_gene: TRBD2; v_gene: TRBV28
CDR3aa: CASSAGFDQPQHF; CDR3nt: TGTGCCAGCAGTGCAGGGTTCGATCAGCCCCAGCATTTT; abundance: few; j_gene: TRBJ1-5; d_gene: -; v_gene: TRBV6-1
CDR3aa: CASSQATPLWFF; CDR3nt: TGTGCCAGCAGCCAAGCCACACCACTCTGGTTCTTC; abundance: many; j_gene: TRBJ2-1; d_gene: -; v_gene: TRBV7-2
CDR3aa: CASSDLAGSYNEQFF; CDR3nt: TGTGCCAGCAGTGACCTAGCGGGCTCCTACAATGAGCAGTTCTTC; abundance: many; j_gene: TRBJ2-1; d_gene: TRBD2; v_gene: TRBV6-4
CDR3aa: CASSAWGPGDEQFF; CDR3nt: TGTGCCAGCAGCGCCTGGGGGCCGGGAGATGAGCAGTTCTTC; abundance: -; j_gene: TRBJ2-1; d_gene: -; v_gene: TRBV9
CDR3aa: CASSGPSWDTQYF; CDR3nt: TGTGCCTCCTCCGGGCCTTCATGGGATACGCAGTATTTT; abundance: many; j_gene: TRBJ2-3; d_gene: -; v_gene: TRBV12-3/TRBV12-4
CDR3aa: CASSPTGGPPLEAFF; CDR3nt: TGTGCCAGCAGTCCCACAGGGGGCCCACCTCTTGAAGCTTTCTTT; abundance: few; j_gene: TRBJ1-1; d_gene: TRBD1; v_gene: TRBV27
CDR3aa: CASSVGQNSPLHF; CDR3nt: TGCGCCAGCAGTGTGGGCCAGAATTCACCCCTCCACTTT; abundance: many; j_gene: TRBJ1-6; d_gene: -; v_gene: TRBV10-2
CDR3aa: CASSLQNTGELFF; CDR3nt: TGTGCCAGCTCACTCCAAAACACCGGGGAGCTGTTTTTT; abundance: -; j_gene: TRBJ2-2; d_gene: -; v_gene: TRBV18
CDR3aa: CASSLWQANTEAFF; CDR3nt: TGTGCCAGCAGTTTATGGCAAGCGAACACTGAAGCTTTCTTT; abundance: many; j_gene: TRBJ1-1; d_gene: -; v_gene: TRBV28